The source of this TCR beta chain is a study of cytomegalovirus exposure and HLA in healthy donors. Primers: 60 Vbeta forward and 13 Jbeta reverse. The assay was immunoSEQ multiplex PCR, and TCRdb's table has in-frame clones only and misses some. The data show about 89,000 clones, around 64% seen once. This clone has just a few counts. There are 15 residues in the CDR3. Germline-derived CDR1 and CDR2 are LNHDA and SQIVND (reference sequence). V was trimmed by 0 bases and J by 0 bases, leaving 8 bases between them. The material sequenced was PBMCs. The chain carries TRBV19 and TRBJ1-1; possibly TRBD1 for D (6 bases). The source of this sequence is a man aged 25-40 years in good health and CMV-seronegative. The CDR3 DNA follows: TGTGCCAGTAGTATAGACACAGGGCTGAACACTGAAGCTTTCTTT. Translation: CASSIDTGLNTEAFF. The variable domain in full, with the rest retrieved from reference TRBV19 and TRBJ1-1, is DGGITQSPKYLFRKEGQNVTLSCEQNLNHDAMYWYRQDPGQGLRLIYYSQIVNDFQKGDIAEGYSVSREKKESFPLTVTSAQKNPTAFYLCASSIDTGLNTEAFFGQGTRLTVV.